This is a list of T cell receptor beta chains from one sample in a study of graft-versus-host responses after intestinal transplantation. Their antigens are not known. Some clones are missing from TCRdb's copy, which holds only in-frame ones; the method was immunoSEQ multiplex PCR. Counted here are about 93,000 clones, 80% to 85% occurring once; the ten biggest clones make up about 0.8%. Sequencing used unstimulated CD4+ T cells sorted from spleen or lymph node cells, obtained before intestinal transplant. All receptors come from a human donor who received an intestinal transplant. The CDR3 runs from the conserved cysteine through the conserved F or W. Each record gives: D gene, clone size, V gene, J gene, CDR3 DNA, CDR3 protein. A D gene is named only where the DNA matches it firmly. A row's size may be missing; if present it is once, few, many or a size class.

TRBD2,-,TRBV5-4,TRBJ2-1,TGTGCCAGCAGCTTGGAAGGCGGGAGGGCCCCTGAGCAGTTCTTC,CASSLEGGRAPEQFF
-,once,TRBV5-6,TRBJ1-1,TGTGCCAGCAGCCCCATGGCCCGATGGGAAGCTTTCTTT,CASSPMARWEAFF
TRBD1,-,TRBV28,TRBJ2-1,TGTGCCAGCACTAACCCGGGACAGGGGTGGTTCTTC,CASTNPGQGWFF
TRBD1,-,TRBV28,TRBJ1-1,TGTGCCAGCAGTTGGGACAGCGAAGCTTTCTTT,CASSWDSEAFF
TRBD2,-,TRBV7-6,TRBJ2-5,TGTGCCAGCAGCTCCCCTGGGGTAGCGGGGGGCCCGAGGTACTTC,CASSSPGVAGGPRYF
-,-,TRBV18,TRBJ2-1,TGTGCCAGCTCACTAAATACAGGGTCAGATACAGTTGAGCAGTTCTTC,CASSLNTGSDTVEQFF
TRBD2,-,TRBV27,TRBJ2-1,TGTGCCAGCAGTTTATCGAGACTAGCGGGAGACGGGTTCTACAATGAGCAGTTCTTC,CASSLSRLAGDGFYNEQFF
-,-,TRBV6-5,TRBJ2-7,TGTGCCAGCAGTACCTTCCGACAGTACGCTGAGCAGTACTTC,CASSTFRQYAEQYF
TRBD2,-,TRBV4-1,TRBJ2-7,TGCGCCAGCAGCCGTTCGGTACGGGAGGGCTACGAGCAGTACTTC,CASSRSVREGYEQYF
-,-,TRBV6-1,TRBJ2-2,TGTGCCAGCAGTGAAGCAGCCAGGCGGGCCGGGGAGCTGTTTTTT,CASSEAARRAGELFF
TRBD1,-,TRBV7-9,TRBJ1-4,TGTGCCAGCAGCACAACAGGGGGCGCGGGTGAAAAACTGTTTTTT,CASSTTGGAGEKLFF
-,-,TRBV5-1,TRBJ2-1,TGCGCCAGCAGCTTGGCTGCCGGGGACAATGAGCAGTTCTTC,CASSLAAGDNEQFF
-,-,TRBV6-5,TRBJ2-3,TGTGCCAGCAGTTATGACGGGATAGATACGCAGTATTTT,CASSYDGIDTQYF
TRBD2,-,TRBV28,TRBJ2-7,TGTGCCAGCAGCTCTAGACTAGCGGGGGCGCGGGAGCAGTACTTC,CASSSRLAGAREQYF
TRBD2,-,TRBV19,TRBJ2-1,TGTGCCAGTAGTATCCCACTAGCGGATGAGCAGTTCTTC,CASSIPLADEQFF
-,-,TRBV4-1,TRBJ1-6,TGCGCCAGCAGCCAAGGGCAGGGGCGCTATAATTCACCCCTCCACTTT,CASSQGQGRYNSPLHF
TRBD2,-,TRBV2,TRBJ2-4,TGTGCCAGCAGTGGGCTTGGCGGGAGGTCCAAAAACATTCAGTACTTC,CASSGLGGRSKNIQYF
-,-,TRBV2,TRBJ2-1,TGTGCCAGCAGTGACGGACTAAACAATGAGCAGTTCTTC,CASSDGLNNEQFF
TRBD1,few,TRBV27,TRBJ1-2,TGTGCCAGCAGTTCCCGGGACAGGGGCCCTTACACCTTC,CASSSRDRGPYTF
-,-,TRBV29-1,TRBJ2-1,TGCAGCGTTGATCGGCGGACCTACAATGAGCAGTTCTTC,CSVDRRTYNEQFF
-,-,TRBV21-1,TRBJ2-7,TGTGCCAGCAGCAAAGAGCAAAGAGGGCGGTGTGTCTACGAGCAGTACTTC,CASSKEQRGRCVYEQYF
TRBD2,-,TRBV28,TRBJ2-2,TGTGCCAGCAGCCCGGCGGGACTAGCGGTAAACACCGGGGAGCTGTTTTTT,CASSPAGLAVNTGELFF
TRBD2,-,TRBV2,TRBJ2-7,TGTGCCAGCATGCGGACTAGCGGGAGCGGGGAGCAGTACTTC,CASMRTSGSGEQYF
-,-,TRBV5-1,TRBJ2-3,TGCGCCAGCAGCTTGTCCCCCCTTTCCACAGATACGCAGTATTTT,CASSLSPLSTDTQYF
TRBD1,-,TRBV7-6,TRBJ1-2,TGTGCCAGCAGCTTAGGAGGGACAGGGGGCGAGGGCTACACCTTC,CASSLGGTGGEGYTF
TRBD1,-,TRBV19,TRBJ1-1,TGTGCCAGTAGTAGACAGGGGGACACTGAAGCTTTCTTT,CASSRQGDTEAFF
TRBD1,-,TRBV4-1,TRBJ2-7,TGCGCCAGCAGCCGGACCGGGACAGAGCCTTTCGAGCAGTACTTC,CASSRTGTEPFEQYF
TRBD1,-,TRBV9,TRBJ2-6,TGTGCCAGCAGCGCAGACAGGGGGAGGCCGGGGGCCAACGTCCTGACTTTC,CASSADRGRPGANVLTF
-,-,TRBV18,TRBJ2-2,TGTGCCAGCTCACCCGTCCGGACAGCGAACACCGGGGAGCTGTTTTTT,CASSPVRTANTGELFF
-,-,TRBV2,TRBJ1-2,TGTGCCAGCAGTGAAAGAGGGTACGGCTACACCTTC,CASSERGYGYTF
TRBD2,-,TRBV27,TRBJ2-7,TGTGCCAGCAGGAATAGCGGGGGGGACTACGAGCAGTACTTC,CASRNSGGDYEQYF
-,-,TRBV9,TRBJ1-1,TGTGCCAGCAGCGTAGCTCCGAACACTGAAGCTTTCTTT,CASSVAPNTEAFF
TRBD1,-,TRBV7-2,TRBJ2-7,TGTGCCAGCAGCCCCGGGACAGTTAGATCCTACGAGCAGTACTTC,CASSPGTVRSYEQYF
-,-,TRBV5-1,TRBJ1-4,TGCGCCAGCAGCTTGGCCGGCCAGGCCGGTGAAAAACTGTTTTTT,CASSLAGQAGEKLFF
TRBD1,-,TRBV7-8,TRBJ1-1,TGTGCCAGCAGCTTAACAGGGGACACTGAAGCTTTCTTT,CASSLTGDTEAFF
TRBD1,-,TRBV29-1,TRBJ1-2,TGCAGCGTTGAGGAGGGTCACAGGGGGCTTTATGGCTACACCTTC,CSVEEGHRGLYGYTF
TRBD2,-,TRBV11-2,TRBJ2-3,TGTGCCAGCAGCACGGACCAGCGGGGGACAGATACGCAGTATTTT,CASSTDQRGTDTQYF
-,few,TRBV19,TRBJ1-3,TGTGCCAGCGAGACCGGGACAACTGGAAACACCATATATTTT,CASETGTTGNTIYF
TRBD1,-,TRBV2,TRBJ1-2,TGTGCCAGCAGGGACGACAGGGGAGACGGCTACACCTTC,CASRDDRGDGYTF
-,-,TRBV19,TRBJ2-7,TGTGCCAGTAGGAGGACTTCCAGGGGGAGGGAGCAGTACTTC,CASRRTSRGREQYF
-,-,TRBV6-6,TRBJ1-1,TGTGCCAGCACCGGGAGCGGAATGAACACTGAAGCTTTCTTT,CASTGSGMNTEAFF
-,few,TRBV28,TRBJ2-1,TGTGCCAGCAGTCCAAGCCCTAGCCACAACGCCTACAATGAGCAGTTCTTC,CASSPSPSHNAYNEQFF
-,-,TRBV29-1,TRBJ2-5,TGCAGCGTTGAAAGACAGAACCAAGAGACCCAGTACTTC,CSVERQNQETQYF
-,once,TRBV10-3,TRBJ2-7,TGTGCCATCAGTGTAGAGGGTAGCAACGAGCAGTACTTC,CAISVEGSNEQYF
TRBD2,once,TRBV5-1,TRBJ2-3,TGCGCCAGCACGGGACTAGCGCCCGGGCTGACAGATACGCAGTATTTT,CASTGLAPGLTDTQYF